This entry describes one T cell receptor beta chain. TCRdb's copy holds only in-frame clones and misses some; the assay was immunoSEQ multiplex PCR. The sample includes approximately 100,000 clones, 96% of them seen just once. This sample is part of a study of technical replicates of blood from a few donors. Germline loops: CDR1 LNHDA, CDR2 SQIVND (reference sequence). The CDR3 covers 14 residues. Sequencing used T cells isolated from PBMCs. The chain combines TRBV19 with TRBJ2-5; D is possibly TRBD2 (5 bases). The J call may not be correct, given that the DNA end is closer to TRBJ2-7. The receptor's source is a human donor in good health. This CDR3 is CASSPRAASYEQYF. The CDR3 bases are TGTGCCAGTAGTCCGCGGGCTGCGTCCTACGAGCAGTACTTC.